The rows below give T cell receptor beta chains drawn from one sample of a study of graft-versus-host responses after intestinal transplantation. For these receptors, no antigen is known. The table came from immunoSEQ multiplex PCR; TCRdb's copy has only in-frame clones and leaves some out. The data hold fewer than 50,000 clones, with roughly 83% observed a single time. The starting material was unstimulated CD4+ T cells sorted from spleen or lymph node cells, obtained before transplant. The receptors were sampled from a human donor who was the organ donor for an intestinal transplant. Each CDR3 is given with its conserved first and last residue. A D gene is named only where the DNA matches it firmly. Not every row has a clone size; where given, it reads once, few, many or a size class.

j_call v_call clone_size d_call cdr3_aa cdr3_nt
TRBJ1-2 TRBV29-1 NA NA CSVGQPNYGYTF TGCAGCGTTGGGCAGCCTAACTATGGCTACACCTTC
TRBJ2-1 TRBV27 NA TRBD1 CASSLRGTGWNEQFF TGTGCCAGCAGTTTAAGGGGGACAGGATGGAATGAGCAGTTCTTC
TRBJ2-3 TRBV9 NA NA CASSVLGTDTQYF TGTGCCAGCAGCGTACTCGGCACAGATACGCAGTATTTT
TRBJ2-7 TRBV7-6 NA NA CASSQRRSTYEQYF TGTGCCAGCAGCCAACGGAGGAGTACCTACGAGCAGTACTTC
TRBJ1-1 TRBV29-1 NA TRBD1 CSVGQGATEAFF TGCAGCGTTGGACAGGGGGCCACTGAAGCTTTCTTT
TRBJ2-5 TRBV6-5 few TRBD2 CASRGLAVQETQYF TGTGCCAGCAGGGGACTAGCGGTACAAGAGACCCAGTACTTC
TRBJ2-7 TRBV27 few NA CASSGQDSASYEQYF TGTGCCAGCAGTGGCCAGGACAGTGCCTCCTACGAGCAGTACTTC
TRBJ1-4 TRBV9 NA NA CASSVEGRRREKLFF TGTGCCAGCAGCGTAGAGGGGAGAAGGAGGGAAAAACTGTTTTTT
TRBJ2-2 TRBV19 NA NA CASSIDRVTGELFF TGTGCCAGTAGTATAGACAGGGTGACCGGGGAGCTGTTTTTT
TRBJ1-1 TRBV19 NA TRBD1 CASSIPRQGTEAFF TGTGCCAGTAGTATCCCAAGACAGGGCACTGAAGCTTTCTTT
TRBJ2-3 TRBV4-2 NA TRBD2 CASSRRLAEPSTDTQYF TGTGCCAGCAGCCGCAGACTAGCGGAACCTAGCACAGATACGCAGTATTTT
TRBJ1-2 TRBV12-5 NA NA CARVETGPFGYTF TGTGCTAGGGTAGAGACAGGTCCTTTTGGCTACACCTTC
TRBJ2-3 TRBV7-9 NA TRBD2 CASSQVAGVTDTQYF TGTGCCAGCAGCCAAGTAGCGGGAGTAACAGATACGCAGTATTTT
TRBJ2-7 TRBV9 NA TRBD1 CASSVGGQGSSYEQYF TGTGCCAGCAGCGTAGGGGGACAGGGGAGCTCCTACGAGCAGTACTTC
TRBJ2-1 TRBV5-8 NA TRBD1 CASPEGALPSYNEQFF TGTGCCAGCCCCGAGGGGGCTCTCCCCTCCTACAATGAGCAGTTCTTC
TRBJ1-1 TRBV6-5 NA TRBD1 CASSRDRGTEAFF TGTGCCAGCAGTAGGGACAGGGGCACTGAAGCTTTCTTT
TRBJ2-5 TRBV21-1 NA NA CASSYRRQAEETQYF TGTGCCAGCAGCTACAGGCGGCAGGCTGAAGAGACCCAGTACTTC
TRBJ1-2 TRBV18 NA NA CASSPQNGGVDYGYTF TGTGCCAGCTCACCACAAAACGGGGGCGTTGACTATGGCTACACCTTC
TRBJ2-7 TRBV5-5 NA TRBD1 CASSLRQGGNYEQYF TGTGCCAGCAGCTTACGACAGGGGGGTAACTACGAGCAGTACTTC
TRBJ2-5 TRBV7-2 NA TRBD2 CASRIGLAGYQETQYF TGTGCCAGCAGAATTGGACTAGCGGGTTACCAAGAGACCCAGTACTTC
TRBJ2-5 TRBV18 NA NA CASSPQGLQETQYF TGTGCCAGCTCACCACAGGGACTTCAAGAGACCCAGTACTTC
TRBJ2-1 TRBV9 once NA CASSELRVYNEQFF TGTGCCAGCAGCGAGTTGAGGGTCTACAATGAGCAGTTCTTC
TRBJ2-6 TRBV10-1 NA NA CASSAVLSGANVLTF TGCGCCAGCAGTGCGGTCTTATCTGGGGCCAACGTCCTGACTTTC
TRBJ2-7 TRBV29-1 NA TRBD2 CSGAVGLAGLRYF TGCAGCGGCGCCGTCGGACTAGCGGGTCTAAGGTACTTC
TRBJ2-1 TRBV19 NA TRBD2 CASSSRRGGYNEQFF TGTGCCAGTAGTTCGAGGCGGGGGGGGTACAATGAGCAGTTCTTC
TRBJ1-4 TRBV19 NA TRBD1 CASRLGTATNEKLFF TGTGCCAGTAGATTGGGGACAGCAACTAATGAAAAACTGTTTTTT
TRBJ2-1 TRBV30 few TRBD2 CAWSGRAYNEQFF TGTGCCTGGAGCGGGAGGGCCTACAATGAGCAGTTCTTC
TRBJ2-7 TRBV29-1 NA TRBD1 CSVPGQGAPFSYEQYF TGCAGCGTACCGGGACAGGGGGCGCCCTTCTCCTACGAGCAGTACTTC
TRBJ2-7 TRBV4-1 once TRBD1 CASSLRTGDLYEQYF TGCGCCAGCAGCCTCAGGACAGGTGACCTCTACGAGCAGTACTTC
TRBJ1-1 TRBV6-6 NA NA CASSYYTEAFF TGTGCCAGCAGTTACTACACTGAAGCTTTCTTT
TRBJ2-2 TRBV9 few TRBD2 CASSVGAGGWTGELFF TGTGCCAGCAGTGTAGGGGCGGGAGGTTGGACCGGGGAGCTGTTTTTT
TRBJ2-6 TRBV6-1 once NA CASSEDLYSSGANVLTF TGTGCCAGCAGTGAAGACCTTTACAGCTCTGGGGCCAACGTCCTGACTTTC
TRBJ1-5 TRBV2 NA NA CASRLTRVQPQHF TGTGCCAGCAGGTTAACTAGAGTCCAGCCCCAGCATTTT
TRBJ2-1 TRBV30 NA TRBD2 CAWSVFRTSGRSNEQFF TGTGCCTGGAGTGTATTTAGGACTAGCGGGAGGTCCAATGAGCAGTTCTTC
TRBJ2-7 TRBV10-3 NA TRBD1 CAIRRGQSYEQYF TGTGCCATCAGGAGGGGACAGTCCTACGAGCAGTACTTC
TRBJ2-6 TRBV19 NA TRBD1 CASSIGTGGAGANVLTF TGTGCCAGTAGTATAGGGACAGGGGGCGCTGGGGCCAACGTCCTGACTTTC
TRBJ1-3 TRBV27 NA TRBD1 CASSPRGTGFFSGNTIYF TGTGCCAGCAGCCCAAGGGGGACAGGGTTCTTCTCTGGAAACACCATATATTTT
TRBJ2-5 TRBV11-3 NA TRBD1 CASSRDRGQETQYF TGTGCCAGCAGCCGGGACAGGGGGCAAGAGACCCAGTACTTC
TRBJ2-2 TRBV5-1 NA TRBD2 CASSPPLFGGGVTGELFF TGCGCCAGCAGCCCCCCCTTGTTCGGGGGGGGAGTCACCGGGGAGCTGTTTTTT
TRBJ2-3 TRBV12-5 NA TRBD2 CASGLPPLRLAGGVDTQYF TGTGCTAGTGGTTTGCCCCCTTTACGACTAGCGGGGGGGGTAGATACGCAGTATTTT
TRBJ2-7 TRBV12-5 NA TRBD1 CASGLVNGVSGQGTYEQYF TGTGCTAGTGGTTTGGTAAACGGGGTTTCAGGACAGGGCACCTACGAGCAGTACTTC
TRBJ2-2 TRBV9 few TRBD1 CASSVDHRGLFGELFF TGTGCCAGCAGCGTAGACCACAGGGGGCTTTTCGGGGAGCTGTTTTTT
TRBJ1-5 TRBV10-3 NA NA CAISARDNQPQHF TGTGCCATCAGTGCTAGGGACAATCAGCCCCAGCATTTT
TRBJ1-2 TRBV2 once TRBD1 CASSGQGYYGYTF TGTGCCAGCAGTGGACAGGGCTACTATGGCTACACCTTC
TRBJ1-4 TRBV15 NA NA CATSRPLTNEKLFF TGTGCCACCAGCAGACCGCTTACCAATGAAAAACTGTTTTTT
TRBJ2-3 TRBV7-9 NA TRBD1 CASSSPQGQGVTDTQYF TGTGCCAGCAGCTCACCGCAGGGACAGGGAGTGACAGATACGCAGTATTTT
TRBJ2-7 TRBV5-4 NA NA CASSLGGRKDEQYF TGTGCCAGCAGCTTGGGGGGTAGAAAGGACGAGCAGTACTTC
TRBJ2-1 TRBV7-6 NA NA CASSLRQSSYNEQFF TGTGCCAGCAGCCTCCGACAGTCCTCCTACAATGAGCAGTTCTTC
TRBJ2-6 TRBV4-3 NA TRBD2 CASSRTLSGGALPGANVLTF TGCGCCAGCAGCCGGACACTTAGCGGGGGGGCCCTTCCGGGGGCCAACGTCCTGACTTTC
TRBJ2-3 TRBV29-1 NA NA CSVGKLTDTQYF TGCAGCGTTGGAAAGCTCACAGATACGCAGTATTTT
TRBJ2-6 TRBV7-9 once NA CASSLLTAYSGANVLTF TGTGCCAGCAGCTTACTGACAGCCTACTCTGGGGCCAACGTCCTGACTTTC
TRBJ1-1 TRBV5-4 NA NA CASSLGGWDIEAFF TGTGCCAGCAGCTTGGGGGGGTGGGACATTGAAGCTTTCTTT
TRBJ2-4 TRBV10-3 NA TRBD2 CAISDGGGADIQYF TGTGCCATCAGTGATGGCGGGGGGGCGGACATTCAGTACTTC
TRBJ2-2 TRBV5-5 once TRBD1 CASSRQGANTGELFF TGTGCCAGCAGCCGACAGGGGGCGAACACCGGGGAGCTGTTTTTT